These T cell receptor delta chains were read from a single sample in a study of gamma-delta T cells after stem cell transplantation. TCRdb processed the RT-PCR reads again with the CATT caller. The table shows around 3,000 delta-chain clones, with around 30% occurring only once. The specimen was gamma-delta T cells. These receptors all come from a human donor. It is not recorded whose cells these are; they may come from a transplant donor. CDR3s include the opening cysteine and the closing phenylalanine or tryptophan. The D gene is left open where the match is weak. Clone size is shown for a subset of rows, as once, few, many or a class of expanded clone.

cdr3_aa: CACDLLSPYTDKLIF; cdr3_nt: TGTGCCTGTGACCTCCTATCCCCGTACACCGATAAACTCATCTTT; j_call: TRDJ1; v_call: TRDV2; clone_size: medium-sized; d_call: NA
cdr3_aa: CACDELVGRVADKLIF; cdr3_nt: TGTGCCTGTGATGAACTGGTCGGTCGGGTCGCCGATAAACTCATCTTT; j_call: TRDJ1; v_call: TRDV2; clone_size: few; d_call: NA
cdr3_aa: CACDRLLGDTIKYTDKLIF; cdr3_nt: TGTGCCTGTGACCGGTTACTGGGGGATACGATTAAATACACCGATAAACTCATCTTT; j_call: TRDJ1; v_call: TRDV2; clone_size: medium-sized; d_call: TRDD3
cdr3_aa: CALGENRTGLPYWGLWEDTDKLIF; cdr3_nt: TGTGCTCTTGGGGAAAATAGGACGGGGCTACCCTACTGGGGGCTCTGGGAAGACACCGATAAACTCATCTTT; j_call: TRDJ1; v_call: TRDV1; clone_size: NA; d_call: TRDD3
cdr3_aa: CACDTVLLGDTRGSYTDKLIF; cdr3_nt: TGTGCCTGTGACACCGTTCTACTGGGGGATACGCGGGGGTCGTACACCGATAAACTCATCTTT; j_call: TRDJ1; v_call: TRDV2; clone_size: NA; d_call: TRDD3
cdr3_aa: CALGGDYFLLGDNAGYTDKLIF; cdr3_nt: TGTGCTCTTGGGGGAGACTACTTCCTACTGGGGGATAACGCTGGGTACACCGATAAACTCATCTTT; j_call: TRDJ1; v_call: TRDV1; clone_size: medium-sized; d_call: TRDD3
cdr3_aa: CACDVLGDKADKLIF; cdr3_nt: TGTGCCTGTGACGTACTGGGGGATAAGGCCGATAAACTCATCTTT; j_call: TRDJ1; v_call: TRDV2; clone_size: large; d_call: TRDD3
cdr3_aa: CACDTVQTRHLDPYTDKLIF; cdr3_nt: TGTGCCTGTGACACCGTTCAGACACGGCATCTAGATCCGTACACCGATAAACTCATCTTT; j_call: TRDJ1; v_call: TRDV2; clone_size: NA; d_call: NA
cdr3_aa: CACDPLGGGYAYTDKLIF; cdr3_nt: TGTGCCTGTGACCCCTTAGGGGGGGGATACGCGTACACCGATAAACTCATCTTT; j_call: TRDJ1; v_call: TRDV2; clone_size: medium-sized; d_call: TRDD3
cdr3_aa: CACDILGAYTDKLIF; cdr3_nt: TGTGCCTGTGACATCCTGGGGGCGTACACCGATAAACTCATCTTT; j_call: TRDJ1; v_call: TRDV2; clone_size: medium-sized; d_call: TRDD3
cdr3_aa: CACDAVLGDRTAYFQSSWDTRQMFF; cdr3_nt: TGTGCCTGTGACGCCGTACTGGGGGATCGGACAGCTTACTTCCAAAGCTCCTGGGACACCCGACAGATGTTTTTC; j_call: TRDJ3; v_call: TRDV2; clone_size: medium-sized; d_call: TRDD3
cdr3_aa: CACDTLQGTGLLSYTDKLIF; cdr3_nt: TGTGCCTGTGACACCCTCCAAGGGACTGGACTACTATCTTACACCGATAAACTCATCTTT; j_call: TRDJ1; v_call: TRDV2; clone_size: few; d_call: NA
cdr3_aa: CACDTLVQLGDLKYTDKLIF; cdr3_nt: TGTGCCTGTGACACCCTTGTCCAACTGGGGGATCTAAAGTACACCGATAAACTCATCTTT; j_call: TRDJ1; v_call: TRDV2; clone_size: few; d_call: TRDD3
cdr3_aa: CACDVLGGFDKLIF; cdr3_nt: TGTGCCTGTGACGTATTGGGGGGCTTCGATAAACTCATCTTT; j_call: TRDJ1; v_call: TRDV2; clone_size: medium-sized; d_call: NA
cdr3_aa: CALLGPPTGGRYTDKLIF; cdr3_nt: TGTGCTCTCCTAGGCCCCCCTACTGGGGGCCGGTACACCGATAAACTCATCTTT; j_call: TRDJ1; v_call: TRDV1; clone_size: few; d_call: TRDD3
cdr3_aa: CACDTVGTGGSPSRTDKLIF; cdr3_nt: TGTGCCTGTGACACCGTAGGGACTGGGGGATCCCCTTCCCGCACCGATAAACTCATCTTT; j_call: TRDJ1; v_call: TRDV2; clone_size: medium-sized; d_call: TRDD3
cdr3_aa: CACDSVGDTRYNKLIF; cdr3_nt: TGTGCCTGTGACTCCGTCGGGGATACGCGATATAATAAACTCATCTTT; j_call: TRDJ1; v_call: TRDV2; clone_size: few; d_call: TRDD3
cdr3_aa: CACDGVYVPAGGHPLLGGTDKLIF; cdr3_nt: TGTGCCTGTGACGGGGTCTACGTTCCTGCTGGGGGACATCCTCTTCTCGGGGGCACCGATAAACTCATCTTT; j_call: TRDJ1; v_call: TRDV2; clone_size: large; d_call: TRDD3
cdr3_aa: CACDTLKTGGQYTDKLIF; cdr3_nt: TGTGCCTGTGACACGTTGAAAACTGGGGGTCAGTACACCGATAAACTCATCTTT; j_call: TRDJ1; v_call: TRDV2; clone_size: NA; d_call: TRDD3
cdr3_aa: CALGVYVTPDYAGGYTDKLIF; cdr3_nt: TGTGCTCTTGGGGTCTATGTCACCCCGGACTACGCTGGGGGATACACCGATAAACTCATCTTT; j_call: TRDJ1; v_call: TRDV1; clone_size: NA; d_call: TRDD3
cdr3_aa: CACDAITGGSQLIF; cdr3_nt: TGTGCCTGTGACGCGATTACTGGGGGAAGTCAACTCATCTTT; j_call: TRDJ1; v_call: TRDV2; clone_size: medium-sized; d_call: TRDD3
cdr3_aa: CACDTLGDPTDKLIF; cdr3_nt: TGTGCCTGTGACACCCTGGGGGACCCCACCGATAAACTCATCTTT; j_call: TRDJ1; v_call: TRDV2; clone_size: large; d_call: TRDD3
cdr3_aa: CACDSITGGYANTDKLIF; cdr3_nt: TGTGCCTGTGACTCCATTACTGGGGGATACGCGAACACTGATAAACTCATCTTT; j_call: TRDJ1; v_call: TRDV2; clone_size: medium-sized; d_call: TRDD3
cdr3_aa: CAVSAPEQLGAFSWYTDKLIF; cdr3_nt: TGTGCAGTAAGCGCCCCCGAACAGTTAGGGGCCTTTTCCTGGTACACCGATAAACTCATCTTT; j_call: TRDJ1; v_call: TRAV29/DV5; clone_size: once; d_call: NA
cdr3_aa: CACDTVVTGGSRRTDKLIF; cdr3_nt: TGTGCCTGTGACACCGTTGTTACTGGGGGCTCCCGGCGGACCGATAAACTCATCTTT; j_call: TRDJ1; v_call: TRDV2; clone_size: NA; d_call: TRDD3
cdr3_aa: CACDTVGAGESSWDTRQMFF; cdr3_nt: TGTGCCTGTGACACCGTGGGCGCTGGGGAGAGCTCCTGGGACACCCGACAGATGTTTTTC; j_call: TRDJ3; v_call: TRDV2; clone_size: few; d_call: NA
cdr3_aa: CACDTLRGTGVFYTDKLIF; cdr3_nt: TGTGCCTGTGACACCCTCCGGGGGACTGGGGTCTTCTACACCGATAAACTCATCTTT; j_call: TRDJ1; v_call: TRDV2; clone_size: few; d_call: TRDD3
cdr3_aa: CALGEGSWGIRRLYTDKLIF; cdr3_nt: TGTGCTCTTGGGGAAGGGAGTTGGGGGATACGCCGATTGTACACCGATAAACTTATCTTT; j_call: TRDJ1; v_call: TRDV1; clone_size: NA; d_call: TRDD3
cdr3_aa: CAFSVGADKLIF; cdr3_nt: TGTGCCTTTAGTGTGGGAGCCGATAAACTCATCTTT; j_call: TRDJ1; v_call: TRDV3; clone_size: NA; d_call: NA
cdr3_aa: CACDSGYSPGDRSLSWDTRQMFF; cdr3_nt: TGTGCCTGTGACTCCGGGTATTCTCCTGGGGATCGAAGCCTCTCCTGGGACACCCGACAGATGTTTTTC; j_call: TRDJ3; v_call: TRDV2; clone_size: medium-sized; d_call: NA